Listed here is a single TCR beta chain. Amplifying from RNA transcripts, the study obtained TCR beta CDR3 regions. The first round was an RT-PCR with HTBI primers, and the second round was a multiplex PCR. In TCRdb, the multiplex PCR reads were re-called with MiXCR into one record per CDR3 protein. The sample gives about 390,000 distinct CDR3 sequences, about 18% of which show up once; roughly 2.4% is in the top ten. This record comes from a study of Graves' ophthalmopathy and Graves' hyperthyroidism. Trimming removed 8 bases from V and 3 bases from J, with 11 bases in between. This CDR3 has 13 amino acids. CDR1 and CDR2 from the germline V gene are LNHDA and SQIVND (reference sequence).

Sequencing input: peripheral blood. The V gene is TRBV19, the J gene TRBJ1-5, with a tentative D call TRBD1 (5 bases). The receptor's source is an adult woman with stable Graves' hyperthyroidism. CDR3 DNA sequence: TGTGCCAGTGGGGGGGGTCTCAATCAGCCCCAGCATTTT. It translates to CASGGGLNQPQHF.